The present T cell receptor (beta chain) was sequenced within a study of blood T cell repertoires in COVID-19. Assay: immunoSEQ multiplex PCR; the TCRdb copy retains only in-frame clones and omits some. This table has roughly 40,000 clones, around 85% appearing once. Sequencing used peripheral blood. This clonotype was sampled from a woman older than 75 with acute or convalescent COVID-19.

Here the CDR3 DNA reads TGTGCCAGCAGCTGGTCTAGCGGGAGCTCAGATACGCAGTATTTT. It codes for CASSWSSGSSDTQYF. This rearrangement joins TRBV5-4 to TRBJ2-3, with 10 nucleotides matching TRBD2. Germline-derived CDR1 and CDR2 are SGHNT and YYREEE (reference sequence). Trimming cost V 3 bases and J 4 bases; bases outside gene matches: 5. This CDR3 region has 15 residues.